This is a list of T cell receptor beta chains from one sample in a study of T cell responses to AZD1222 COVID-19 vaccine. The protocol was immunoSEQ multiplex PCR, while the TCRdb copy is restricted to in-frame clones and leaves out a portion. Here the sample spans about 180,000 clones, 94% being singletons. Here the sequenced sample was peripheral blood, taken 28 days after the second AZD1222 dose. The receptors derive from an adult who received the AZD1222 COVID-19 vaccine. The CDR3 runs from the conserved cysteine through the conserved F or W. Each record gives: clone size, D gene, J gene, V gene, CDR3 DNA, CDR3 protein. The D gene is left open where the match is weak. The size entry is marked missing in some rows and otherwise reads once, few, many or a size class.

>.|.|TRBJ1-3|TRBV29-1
TGCAGCGTTGAAATGGAGTCTGGAAACACCATATATTTT
CSVEMESGNTIYF
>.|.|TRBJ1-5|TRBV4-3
TGCGCCAGCAGCCAAGATCACCGCACATCCAAGGGCAATCAGCCCCAGCATTTT
CASSQDHRTSKGNQPQHF
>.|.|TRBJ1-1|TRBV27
TGTGCCAGCAGTCTGAGTCTTGGGGGGGGCACTGAAGCTTTCTTT
CASSLSLGGGTEAFF
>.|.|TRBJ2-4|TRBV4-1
TGCGCCAGCAGCCAACTTGGGAGGCAGCCCTATACGCCCAAAAACATTCAGTACTTC
CASSQLGRQPYTPKNIQYF
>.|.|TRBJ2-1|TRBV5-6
TGTGCCAGCAGCGTCGGGACTCCCTACTCCTACAATGAGCAGTTCTTC
CASSVGTPYSYNEQFF
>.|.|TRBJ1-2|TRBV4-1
TGCGCCAGCAGCCAAATTAGCCCGAACTATGGCTACACCTTC
CASSQISPNYGYTF
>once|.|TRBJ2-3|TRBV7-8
TGTGCCAGCAGCTTAGGATTCCCTGGAAGCACAGATACGCAGTATTTT
CASSLGFPGSTDTQYF
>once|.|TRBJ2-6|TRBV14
TGTGCCAGCAGCCTTAGAAGGGTGTGGGGGGCCAACGTCCTGACTTTC
CASSLRRVWGANVLTF
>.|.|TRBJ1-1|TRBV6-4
TGTGCCAGCAGGCAGGGTTCGAACACTGAAGCTTTCTTT
CASRQGSNTEAFF
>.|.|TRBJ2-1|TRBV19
TGTGCCAGTAGTATAGGACGAAGGGAGCAGTTCTTC
CASSIGRREQFF
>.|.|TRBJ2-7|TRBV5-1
TGCGCCAGCAGGACTCCGGGAAGCATAGACGGCGAGCAGTACTTC
CASRTPGSIDGEQYF
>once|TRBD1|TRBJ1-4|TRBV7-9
TGTGCCAGCAGCTTACAGGGGGCGGCAACTAATGAAAAACTGTTTTTT
CASSLQGAATNEKLFF
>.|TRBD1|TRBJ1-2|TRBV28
TGTGCCAGCAGTTCATCCGGGACAGGATTACTCGCGCTCTATGGCTACACCTTC
CASSSSGTGLLALYGYTF
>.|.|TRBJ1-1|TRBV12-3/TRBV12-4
TGTGCCAGCAGCTCCTTCCCGGGTGGCCCAATCTTT
CASSSFPGGPIF
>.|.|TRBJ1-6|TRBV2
TGTGCCAGCAGTGGGAATTCACCCCTCCACTTT
CASSGNSPLHF
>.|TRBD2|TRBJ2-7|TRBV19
TGTGCCAGTAGTCCTGTTCGATTTCTCGGCGGGGGGGCGCTCGAGCAGTACTTC
CASSPVRFLGGGALEQYF
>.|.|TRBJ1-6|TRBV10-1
TGCGCCAGCAGTGAGATTGGCAGGGGACGATCACCCCTCCACTTT
CASSEIGRGRSPLHF
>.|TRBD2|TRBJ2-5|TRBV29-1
TGCAGCGGAGGACCGGGACTAGTTCTGGAGACCCAGTACTTC
CSGGPGLVLETQYF
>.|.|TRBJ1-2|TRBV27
TGTGCCAGCAGTTTATCCGGGGGCGGCTATGGCTACACCTTC
CASSLSGGGYGYTF
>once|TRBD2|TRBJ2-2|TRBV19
TGTGCCAGTAGTATTGAGGTAGCGGGGGGAAACACCGGGGAGCTGTTTTTT
CASSIEVAGGNTGELFF
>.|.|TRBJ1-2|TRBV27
TGTGCCAGCAGTCAAAGGGGACGTTTTCGGTATGGCTACACCTTC
CASSQRGRFRYGYTF
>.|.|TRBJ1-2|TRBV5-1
TGCGCCAGCAGCTCACCCGGCCTGGGAGGCTACACCTTC
CASSSPGLGGYTF